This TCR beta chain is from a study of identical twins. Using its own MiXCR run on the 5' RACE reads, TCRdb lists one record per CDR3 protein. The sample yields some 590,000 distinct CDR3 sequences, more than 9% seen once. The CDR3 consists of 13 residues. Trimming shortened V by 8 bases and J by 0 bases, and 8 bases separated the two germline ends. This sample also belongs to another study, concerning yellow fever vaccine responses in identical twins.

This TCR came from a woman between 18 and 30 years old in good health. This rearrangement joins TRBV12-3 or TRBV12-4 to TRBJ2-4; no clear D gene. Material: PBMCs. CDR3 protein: CASGELAKNIQYF. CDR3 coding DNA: TGTGCCAGCGGAGAACTAGCCAAAAACATTCAGTACTTC.